This TCR beta chain was captured in a study of T cell changes during pregnancy in multiple sclerosis. Repertoires were generated with immunoSEQ multiplex PCR, while TCRdb's copy carries only in-frame clones and drops some. There are 45,000 to 50,000 clones in the sample; roughly 93% occur only once, and 0.37% lies in the top ten. The CDR3 has 15 amino acids. Trimming pared 4 bases from V and 6 bases from J, leaving 19 bases between. The V gene's germline CDR1 is SGHRS and CDR2 YFSETQ. The sequence was obtained from a female donor in good health, enrolled as a control in a pregnancy study. The sample here was CD4+ T cells from peripheral blood mononuclear cells, taken in the second trimester of pregnancy. The rearrangement uses TRBV5-1 and TRBJ1-2, with D unresolved. The CDR3 sequence is CASSVTLTPRDGYTF. CDR3 DNA: TGCGCCAGCAGCGTAACATTAACCCCCCGGGATGGCTACACCTTC.